A selection of T cell receptor beta chains follows, all from one sample in a study of T cell responses to AZD1222 COVID-19 vaccine. Sequencing used immunoSEQ multiplex PCR; TCRdb keeps in-frame clones, though not all of them. The data contain about 80,000 clones, 70% to 90% of them singletons. Sequenced material: peripheral blood, taken 28 days after the second AZD1222 dose. Every receptor here comes from an adult who received the AZD1222 COVID-19 vaccine. Each CDR3 is given with its conserved first and last residue. Each record gives: J gene, D gene, clone size, V gene, CDR3 DNA, CDR3 protein. A D gene is named only where the DNA matches it firmly. Some rows mark clone size as missing; the rest say once, few, many or name a class of expanded clone.

J: TRBJ2-3
D: .
size: .
V: TRBV7-9
DNA: TGTGCCAGCAGCTTAGCCCCAGATACGCAGTATTTT
CDR3: CASSLAPDTQYF

J: TRBJ2-1
D: .
size: .
V: TRBV7-4
DNA: TGTGCAAGCAGCCCTCGGAAAGGGTACAATGAGCAGTTCTTC
CDR3: CASSPRKGYNEQFF

J: TRBJ2-7
D: .
size: .
V: TRBV11-2
DNA: TGTGCCAGCAGCTTCTCATACGGGTCCTACGAGCAGTACTTC
CDR3: CASSFSYGSYEQYF

J: TRBJ2-5
D: .
size: .
V: TRBV5-1
DNA: TGCGCCAGCAGCTTGGCTGCGGGGGCAGAAGAGACCCAGTACTTC
CDR3: CASSLAAGAEETQYF

J: TRBJ2-1
D: .
size: .
V: TRBV3-1/TRBV3-2
DNA: TGTGCCAGCGGGCTACCTTACAATGAGCAGTTCTTC
CDR3: CASGLPYNEQFF

J: TRBJ1-3
D: TRBD1
size: .
V: TRBV7-2
DNA: TGTGCCAGCAGCACTGCAGACAGGGCCACTGGAAACACCATATATTTT
CDR3: CASSTADRATGNTIYF

J: TRBJ1-1
D: .
size: .
V: TRBV21-1
DNA: TGTGCCAGCACCCCGGGGAGTCCCGTGCGCGAGAACACTGAAGCTTTCTTT
CDR3: CASTPGSPVRENTEAFF

J: TRBJ1-6
D: .
size: .
V: TRBV14
DNA: TGTGCCAGCAGCCACCGGGGACGGGGTTCACCCCTCCACTTT
CDR3: CASSHRGRGSPLHF

J: TRBJ2-7
D: .
size: .
V: TRBV19
DNA: TGTGCCAGTAGTATAGGTGGGGACAACGAGCAGTACTTC
CDR3: CASSIGGDNEQYF

J: TRBJ2-7
D: .
size: .
V: TRBV29-1
DNA: TGCAGCGTCCTAGGGGGACCGGGGGGATACGAGCAGTACTTC
CDR3: CSVLGGPGGYEQYF

J: TRBJ2-7
D: .
size: few
V: TRBV5-1
DNA: TGCGCCAGCAGCTTTAACCGCTACGAGCAGTACTTC
CDR3: CASSFNRYEQYF

J: TRBJ2-2
D: TRBD2
size: .
V: TRBV2
DNA: TGTGCCAGCAGTGCCTTGAGACTAGCGGGGGGTCACGGGGAGCTGTTTTTT
CDR3: CASSALRLAGGHGELFF

J: TRBJ2-3
D: .
size: .
V: TRBV6-6
DNA: TGTGCCAGCAGCCGAGAAGGGGGTACGCAGTATTTT
CDR3: CASSREGGTQYF

J: TRBJ1-4
D: TRBD1
size: .
V: TRBV7-9
DNA: TGTGCCAGCAGCTCAACAATCGTCCAGGGGGCGTTGGAAAAACTGTTTTTT
CDR3: CASSSTIVQGALEKLFF

J: TRBJ2-7
D: TRBD1
size: .
V: TRBV10-3
DNA: TGTGCCATCAGACCCGGGACAGGGGCTTCCTACGAGCAGTACTTC
CDR3: CAIRPGTGASYEQYF

J: TRBJ2-7
D: .
size: .
V: TRBV6-5
DNA: TGTGCCAGCAGTCCCCCGGGCGTTTACGAGCAGTACTTC
CDR3: CASSPPGVYEQYF

J: TRBJ2-7
D: TRBD1
size: .
V: TRBV19
DNA: TGTGCCAGTAGTAACCCTCAGACAGGGGGCTACGAGCAGTACTTC
CDR3: CASSNPQTGGYEQYF

J: TRBJ2-7
D: .
size: .
V: TRBV6-5
DNA: TGTGCCAGCAGCCGGGACCGAACCTACGAGCAGTACTTC
CDR3: CASSRDRTYEQYF

J: TRBJ2-1
D: TRBD2
size: .
V: TRBV4-1
DNA: TGCGCCAGCAGCAAAAGAGCGGGGACTAGCGAAAATGAGCAGTTCTTC
CDR3: CASSKRAGTSENEQFF